This T cell receptor beta chain comes out of a study of blood T cell repertoires in COVID-19. The wider study: Specimens from acute and convalescent COVID-19 originated in the United States, Italy and Spain. PBMCs, B-cell-depleted T cells, or T cells provided the cDNA or gDNA that made up the material.

The V and J ends lost 0 bases and 3 bases respectively, with 10 bases between them. There are 16 residues in the CDR3. Germline V gene lookup returns CDR1 KGHDR and CDR2 SFDVKD. This clone showed up just once. Original handling: Using reference gene primer amplification, nucleated cell counts were estimated. Data came from immunoSEQ multiplex PCR; TCRdb stores just in-frame clones and leaves some out. Clone size and V and J calls were adopted from that table, with D and trimming inferred from the DNA. Of roughly 91,000 clones listed, more than 60% are singletons. Sequencing was done on a sample of peripheral blood. The source is a man aged 70 or older with acute or convalescent COVID-19. The J gene is TRBJ2-2, the V gene TRBV24-1; tentatively, D is TRBD2 (5 bases). The CDR3 protein is CATSDLEGWDTGELFF. Written as DNA, the CDR3 is TGTGCCACCAGTGATTTGGAGGGTTGGGACACCGGGGAGCTGTTTTTT.